The rows below give T cell receptor beta chains drawn from one sample of a study of blood T cell repertoires in COVID-19. Profiling relied on immunoSEQ multiplex PCR, and the TCRdb table lists in-frame clones only, not all of them. The sample lists some 300,000 clones; around 90% were seen once. Sequencing used peripheral blood. These receptors all stem from a man aged 18-30 years with active or convalescent COVID-19. Each CDR3 is given with its conserved first and last residue. Each record gives: clone size, J gene, D gene, V gene, CDR3 DNA, CDR3 protein. A D gene is named only where the DNA matches it firmly. Clone size, where shown, is once, few, many, or a class for clones that have expanded.

-	TRBJ2-7	-	TRBV21-1	TGTGCCAGCAGAATAAACGGGGGGTCGGCGAACGAGCAGTACTTC	CASRINGGSANEQYF
-	TRBJ2-2	TRBD1	TRBV3-1/TRBV3-2	TGTGCCAGCAGATGGACAGGGGGCACCGGGGAGCTGTTTTTT	CASRWTGGTGELFF
-	TRBJ2-7	TRBD2	TRBV10-3	TGTGCCATCAGTGGTGTTAGCGGGAACGAGCAGTACTTC	CAISGVSGNEQYF
-	TRBJ2-1	-	TRBV29-1	TGCAGCGTTCGCGTCTCCGCGGGTGAGCAGTTCTTC	CSVRVSAGEQFF
-	TRBJ1-5	TRBD1	TRBV28	TGTGCCAGCATCAGTGGGACAGGCCATCAGCCCCAGCATTTT	CASISGTGHQPQHF
-	TRBJ1-2	TRBD1	TRBV11-2	TGTGCCAGCAGAGGTGGACAGGACTATGGCTACACCTTC	CASRGGQDYGYTF
-	TRBJ1-2	TRBD1	TRBV5-1	TGCGCCAGCAGCTTCGGGACAGGGGGCGTCGGCTATGGCTACACCTTC	CASSFGTGGVGYGYTF
-	TRBJ2-1	-	TRBV7-9	TGTGCCAGCCTAACCCACAGGGCTTCGGGTGAGCAGTTCTTC	CASLTHRASGEQFF
-	TRBJ2-2	TRBD2	TRBV9	TGTGCCAGCAGCGTAGGTTTGACTAGCGCGGGCACCGGGGAGCTGTTTTTT	CASSVGLTSAGTGELFF
once	TRBJ2-7	TRBD2	TRBV28	TGTGCCAGCAGGCCCGCCCGGGAGGGCCTGTACGAGCAGTACTTC	CASRPAREGLYEQYF
-	TRBJ2-5	-	TRBV11-2	TGTGCCAGCAGCTCCGGGGTTTTAGAGACCCAGTACTTC	CASSSGVLETQYF
-	TRBJ1-5	-	TRBV18	TGTGCCAGCTCCCGTACCGGGGGCAATCAGCCCCAGCATTTT	CASSRTGGNQPQHF
-	TRBJ2-7	TRBD1	TRBV27	TGTGCCAGCAGTCGGGACAGAACTTACGAGCAGTACTTC	CASSRDRTYEQYF
-	TRBJ2-2	TRBD2	TRBV6-6	TGTGCCAGCAAATCCCTAGCGGGGTTGCACACCGGGGAGCTGTTTTTT	CASKSLAGLHTGELFF
-	TRBJ2-7	-	TRBV20-1	TGCAGTGCTAGTTTCCGGCGGGACCATAACTACGAGCAGTACTTC	CSASFRRDHNYEQYF
-	TRBJ2-7	TRBD2	TRBV7-2	TGTGCCAGCAGCTTAGGCCCTAGCGGGAGCTCCTACGAGCAGTACTTC	CASSLGPSGSSYEQYF
-	TRBJ2-1	-	TRBV28	TGTGCCAGCAGTTTACTAATACCCGGTGAGCAGTTCTTC	CASSLLIPGEQFF
-	TRBJ2-2	TRBD1	TRBV2	TGTGCCAGCAGCTCGTCGACAGGGTCCGGGGAGCTGTTTTTT	CASSSSTGSGELFF
few	TRBJ2-1	TRBD2	TRBV6-4	TGTGCCAGCAGTGACTCGAGCGGGGGGGCCAATGAGCAGTTCTTC	CASSDSSGGANEQFF
once	TRBJ2-4	TRBD1	TRBV5-1	TGCGCCAGCAGCTCCGGGACAGGGGTTTTAGAGAACATTCAGTACTTC	CASSSGTGVLENIQYF
-	TRBJ2-5	TRBD2	TRBV11-2	TGTGCCAGCAGCCCCCGGGACTACGCTCAAGAGACCCAGTACTTC	CASSPRDYAQETQYF
once	TRBJ2-7	TRBD1	TRBV5-1	TGCGCCAGCAGCCCACCGGGACAGGGCTACGAGCAGTACTTC	CASSPPGQGYEQYF
-	TRBJ1-1	-	TRBV7-8	TGTGCCAGCAGGACGGGGGAAATGAACACTGAAGCTTTCTTT	CASRTGEMNTEAFF
-	TRBJ1-1	-	TRBV19	TGTGCCAGTAGTATAAGGCGGTCGAACATGAACACTGAAGCTTTCTTT	CASSIRRSNMNTEAFF
-	TRBJ2-7	-	TRBV6-5	TGTGCCAGCGGCAGGGCCTACGAGCAGTACTTC	CASGRAYEQYF
few	TRBJ1-1	TRBD1	TRBV11-2	TGTGCCAGCAGCTTAGTGACAGGGGCCAAAGCTTTCTTT	CASSLVTGAKAFF
-	TRBJ1-5	TRBD1	TRBV27	TGTGCCAGCAGTTTGGGGACTGGGACAGGCCAGCCCCAGCATTTT	CASSLGTGTGQPQHF
-	TRBJ2-3	-	TRBV10-3	TGTGCCATCAGCGAACAGACAGGTTTCACAGATACGCAGTATTTT	CAISEQTGFTDTQYF
-	TRBJ1-6	-	TRBV7-2	TGTGCCAGCAGCTCCCAGGGCTCCTATAATTCACCCCTCCACTTT	CASSSQGSYNSPLHF